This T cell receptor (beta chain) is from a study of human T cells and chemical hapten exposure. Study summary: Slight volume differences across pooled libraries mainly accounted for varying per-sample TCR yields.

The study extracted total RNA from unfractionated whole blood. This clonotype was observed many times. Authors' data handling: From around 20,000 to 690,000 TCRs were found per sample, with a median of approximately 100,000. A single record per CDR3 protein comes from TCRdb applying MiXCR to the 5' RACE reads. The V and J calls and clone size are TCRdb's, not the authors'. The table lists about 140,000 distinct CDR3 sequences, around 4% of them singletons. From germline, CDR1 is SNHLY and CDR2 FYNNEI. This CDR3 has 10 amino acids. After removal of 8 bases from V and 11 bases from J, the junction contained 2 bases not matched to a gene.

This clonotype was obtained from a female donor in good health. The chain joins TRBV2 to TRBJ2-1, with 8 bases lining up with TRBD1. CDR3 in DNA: TGTGCCAGCGGACAGGGAAAGCAGTTCTTC. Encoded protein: CASGQGKQFF.